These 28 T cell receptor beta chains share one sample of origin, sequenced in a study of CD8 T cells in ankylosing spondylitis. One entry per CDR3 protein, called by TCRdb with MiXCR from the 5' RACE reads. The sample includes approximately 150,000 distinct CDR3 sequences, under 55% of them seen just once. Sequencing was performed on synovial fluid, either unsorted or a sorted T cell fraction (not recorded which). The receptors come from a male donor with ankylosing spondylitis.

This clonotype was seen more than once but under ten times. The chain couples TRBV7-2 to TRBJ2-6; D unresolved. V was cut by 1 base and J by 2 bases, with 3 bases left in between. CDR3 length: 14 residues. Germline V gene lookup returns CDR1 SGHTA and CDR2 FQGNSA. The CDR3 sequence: CASSLVAGANVLTF. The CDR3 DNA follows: TGTGCCAGCAGCTTAGTCGCTGGGGCCAACGTCCTGACTTTC. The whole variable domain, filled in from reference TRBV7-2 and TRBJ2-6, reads GAGVSQSPSNKVTEKGKDVELRCDPISGHTALYWYRQSLGQGLEFLIYFQGNSAPDKSGLPSDRFSAERTGGSVSTLTIQRTQQEDSAVYLCASSLVAGANVLTFGAGSRLTVL.

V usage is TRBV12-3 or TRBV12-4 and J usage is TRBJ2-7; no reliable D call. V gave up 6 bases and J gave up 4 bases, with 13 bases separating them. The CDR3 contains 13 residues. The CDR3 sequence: CASRGMTTYEQYF. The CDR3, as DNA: TGTGCCAGCAGGGGGATGACCACTTACGAGCAGTACTTC.

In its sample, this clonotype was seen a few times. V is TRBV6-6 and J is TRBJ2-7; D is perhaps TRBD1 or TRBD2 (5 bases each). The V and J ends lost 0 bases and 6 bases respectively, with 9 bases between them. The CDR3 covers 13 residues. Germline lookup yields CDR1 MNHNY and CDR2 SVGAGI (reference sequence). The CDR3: CASSYSEGTEQYF. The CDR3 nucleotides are TGTGCCAGCAGTTACTCTGAGGGGACCGAGCAGTACTTC.

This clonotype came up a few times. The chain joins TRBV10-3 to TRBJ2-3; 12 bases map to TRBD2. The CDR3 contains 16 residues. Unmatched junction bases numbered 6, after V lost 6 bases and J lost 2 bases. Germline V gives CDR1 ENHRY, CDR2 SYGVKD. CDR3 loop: CAIRRTSGDPTDTQYF. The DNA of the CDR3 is TGTGCCATCAGGAGGACTAGCGGGGACCCCACAGATACGCAGTATTTT.

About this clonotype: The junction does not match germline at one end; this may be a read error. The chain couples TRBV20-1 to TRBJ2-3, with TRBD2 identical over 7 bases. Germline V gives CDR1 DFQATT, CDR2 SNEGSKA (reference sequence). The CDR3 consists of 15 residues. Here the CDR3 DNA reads TGCAGTGTTAGATCCTTGGGCGGGAGCCGGGATACGCAGTATTTT. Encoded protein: CSVRSLGGSRDTQYF.

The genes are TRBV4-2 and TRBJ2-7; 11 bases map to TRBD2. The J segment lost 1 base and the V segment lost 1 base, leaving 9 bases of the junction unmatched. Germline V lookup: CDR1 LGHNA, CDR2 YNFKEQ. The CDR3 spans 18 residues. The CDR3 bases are TGTGCCAGCAGCCAAGTCCTAGCGGGGGGAGTGATTTCCTACGAGCAGTACTTC. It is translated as CASSQVLAGGVISYEQYF.

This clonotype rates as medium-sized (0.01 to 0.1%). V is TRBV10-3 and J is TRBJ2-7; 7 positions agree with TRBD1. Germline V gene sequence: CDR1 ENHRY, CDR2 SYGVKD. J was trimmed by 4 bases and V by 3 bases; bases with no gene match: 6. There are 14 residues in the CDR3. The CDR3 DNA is TGTGCCATCAGTGAACCGGGACAGACATACGAGCAGTACTTC. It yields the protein CAISEPGQTYEQYF.

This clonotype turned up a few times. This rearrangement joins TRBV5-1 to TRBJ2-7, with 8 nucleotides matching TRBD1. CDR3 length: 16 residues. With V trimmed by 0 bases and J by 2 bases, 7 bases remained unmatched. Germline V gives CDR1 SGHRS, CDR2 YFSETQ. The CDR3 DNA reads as TGCGCCAGCAGCTTGGAAGACAGGGGAGTTACCTACGAGCAGTACTTC. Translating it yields CASSLEDRGVTYEQYF.

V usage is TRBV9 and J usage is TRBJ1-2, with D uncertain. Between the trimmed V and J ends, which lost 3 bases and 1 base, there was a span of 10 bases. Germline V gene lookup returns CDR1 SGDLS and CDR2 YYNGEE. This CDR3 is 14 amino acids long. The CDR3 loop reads CASSDVFSNYGYTF. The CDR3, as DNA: TGTGCCAGCAGCGACGTGTTCAGTAACTATGGCTACACCTTC. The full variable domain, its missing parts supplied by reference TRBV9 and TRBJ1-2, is DSGVTQTPKHLITATGQRVTLRCSPRSGDLSVYWYQQSLDQGLQFLIQYYNGEERAKGNILERFSAQQFPDLHSELNLSSLELGDSALYFCASSDVFSNYGYTFGSGTRLTVV.

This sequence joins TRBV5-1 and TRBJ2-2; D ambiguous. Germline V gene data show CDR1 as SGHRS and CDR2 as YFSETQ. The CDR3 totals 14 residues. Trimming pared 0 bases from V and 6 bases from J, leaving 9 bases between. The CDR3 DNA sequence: TGCGCCAGCAGCTTGGTTTTGCGTGCCGGGGAGCTGTTTTTT. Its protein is CASSLVLRAGELFF. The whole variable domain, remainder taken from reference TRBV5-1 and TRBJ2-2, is KAGVTQTPRYLIKTRGQQVTLSCSPISGHRSVSWYQQTPGQGLQFLFEYFSETQRNKGNFPGRFSGRQFSNSRSEMNVSTLELGDSALYLCASSLVLRAGELFFGEGSRLTVL.

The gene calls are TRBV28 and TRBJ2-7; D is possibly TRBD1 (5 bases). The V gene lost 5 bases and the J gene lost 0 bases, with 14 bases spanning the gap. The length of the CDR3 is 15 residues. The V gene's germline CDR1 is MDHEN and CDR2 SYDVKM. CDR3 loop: CASSPSRVYSYEQYF. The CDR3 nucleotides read TGTGCCAGCAGTCCCTCCAGGGTGTACTCCTACGAGCAGTACTTC. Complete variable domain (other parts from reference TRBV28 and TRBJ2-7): DVKVTQSSRYLVKRTGEKVFLECVQDMDHENMFWYRQDPGLGLRLIYFSYDVKMKEKGDIPEGYSVSREKKERFSLILESASTNQTSMYLCASSPSRVYSYEQYFGPGTRLTVT.

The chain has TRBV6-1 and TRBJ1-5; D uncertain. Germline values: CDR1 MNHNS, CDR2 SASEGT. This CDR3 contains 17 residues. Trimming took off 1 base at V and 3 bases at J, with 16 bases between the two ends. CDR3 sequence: CASSEVPVWQYNQPQHF. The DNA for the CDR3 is TGTGCCAGCAGTGAAGTCCCCGTCTGGCAGTACAATCAGCCCCAGCATTTT.

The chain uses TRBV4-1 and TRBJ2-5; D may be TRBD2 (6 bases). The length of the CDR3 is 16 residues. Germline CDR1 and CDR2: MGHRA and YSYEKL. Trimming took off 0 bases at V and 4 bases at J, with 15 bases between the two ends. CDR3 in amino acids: CASSQDTSYLSETQYF. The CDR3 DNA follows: TGCGCCAGCAGCCAAGACACTAGCTATCTCTCAGAGACCCAGTACTTC.

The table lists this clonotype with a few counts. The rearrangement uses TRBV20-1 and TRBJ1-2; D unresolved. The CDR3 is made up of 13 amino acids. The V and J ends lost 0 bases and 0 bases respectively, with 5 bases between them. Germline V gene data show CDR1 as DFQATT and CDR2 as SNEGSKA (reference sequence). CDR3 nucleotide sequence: TGCAGTGCTAGAGATTTAACTAACTATGGCTACACCTTC. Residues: CSARDLTNYGYTF.

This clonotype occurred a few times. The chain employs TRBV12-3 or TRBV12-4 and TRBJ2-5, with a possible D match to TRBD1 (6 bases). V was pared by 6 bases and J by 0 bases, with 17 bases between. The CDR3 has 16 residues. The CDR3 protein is CASSSAITGHQETQYF. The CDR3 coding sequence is TGTGCCAGCAGCTCCGCAATCACAGGGCACCAAGAGACCCAGTACTTC.

The chain's CDR3 is CASTLASVTDTQYF. For the CDR3, the DNA is TGCGCCAGCACTCTAGCGTCGGTCACAGATACGCAGTATTTT. This chain joins TRBV10-2 and TRBJ2-3; a weak D match, TRBD2 (6 bases). The CDR3 spans 14 residues. V was clipped by 7 bases and J by 2 bases, with 13 bases between them. CDR1 is WSHSY and CDR2 is SAAADI in the germline V gene.

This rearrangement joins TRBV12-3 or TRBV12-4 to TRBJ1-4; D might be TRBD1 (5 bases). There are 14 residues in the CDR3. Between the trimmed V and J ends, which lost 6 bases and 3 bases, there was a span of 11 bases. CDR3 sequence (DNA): TGTGCCAGCAGCATGGGACTGCCTAATGAAAAACTGTTTTTT. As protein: CASSMGLPNEKLFF.

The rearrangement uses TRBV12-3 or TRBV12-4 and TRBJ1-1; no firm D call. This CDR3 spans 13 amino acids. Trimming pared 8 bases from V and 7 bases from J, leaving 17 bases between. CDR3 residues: CASVPLRFDEAFF. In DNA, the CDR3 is TGTGCCAGCGTCCCCTTGAGATTCGATGAAGCTTTCTTT.

The chain's CDR3 is CASSPAGDYPGELFF. As DNA, the CDR3 is TGTGCCAGCAGCCCCGCAGGCGACTATCCCGGGGAGCTGTTTTTT. The chain recombines TRBV6-2 or TRBV6-3 with TRBJ2-2, with a weak D call TRBD2 (5 bases). CDR1 is MNHEY, CDR2 SVGEGT, per germline. The germline V and J ends were trimmed by 6 bases and 6 bases, with 17 bases remaining between them. This CDR3 region has 15 residues.

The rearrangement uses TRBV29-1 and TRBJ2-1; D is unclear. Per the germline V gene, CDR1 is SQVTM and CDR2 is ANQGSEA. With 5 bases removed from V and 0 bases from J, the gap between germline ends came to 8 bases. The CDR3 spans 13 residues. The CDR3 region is CSVLISSYNEQFF. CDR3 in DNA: TGCAGCGTTCTCATAAGCTCCTACAATGAGCAGTTCTTC.

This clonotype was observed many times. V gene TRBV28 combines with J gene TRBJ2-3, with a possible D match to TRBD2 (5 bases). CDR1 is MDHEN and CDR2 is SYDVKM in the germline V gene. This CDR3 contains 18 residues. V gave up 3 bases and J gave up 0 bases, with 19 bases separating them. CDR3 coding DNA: TGTGCCAGCAGTTTTGAGGCGGAGTACGAGCGGAGCACAGATACGCAGTATTTT. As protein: CASSFEAEYERSTDTQYF.

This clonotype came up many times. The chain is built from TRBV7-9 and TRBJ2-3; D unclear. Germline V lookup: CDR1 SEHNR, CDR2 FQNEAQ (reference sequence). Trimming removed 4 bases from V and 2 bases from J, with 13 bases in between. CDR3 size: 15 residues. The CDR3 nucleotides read TGTGCCAGCAGCTCCCTTACCCGCGACACAGATACGCAGTATTTT. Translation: CASSSLTRDTDTQYF.

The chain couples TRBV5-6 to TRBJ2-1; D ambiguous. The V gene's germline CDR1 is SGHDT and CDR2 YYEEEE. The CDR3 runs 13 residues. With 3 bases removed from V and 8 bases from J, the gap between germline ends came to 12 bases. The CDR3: CASSWTWTDEQFF. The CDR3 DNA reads TGTGCCAGCAGCTGGACCTGGACGGATGAGCAGTTCTTC.

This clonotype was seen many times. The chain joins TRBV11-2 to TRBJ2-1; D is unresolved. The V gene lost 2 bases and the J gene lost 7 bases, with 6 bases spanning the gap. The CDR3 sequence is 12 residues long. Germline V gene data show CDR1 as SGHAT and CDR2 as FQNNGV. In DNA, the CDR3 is TGTGCCAGCAGCTTAATATCGAATGAGCAGTTCTTC. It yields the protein CASSLISNEQFF.

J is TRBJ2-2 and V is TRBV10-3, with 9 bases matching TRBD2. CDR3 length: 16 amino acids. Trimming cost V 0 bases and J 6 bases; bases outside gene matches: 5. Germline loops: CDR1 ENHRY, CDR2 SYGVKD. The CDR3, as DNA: TGTGCCATCAGTGAGTCCCGCGGGAGGGCCCCCGGGGAGCTGTTTTTT. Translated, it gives CAISESRGRAPGELFF.

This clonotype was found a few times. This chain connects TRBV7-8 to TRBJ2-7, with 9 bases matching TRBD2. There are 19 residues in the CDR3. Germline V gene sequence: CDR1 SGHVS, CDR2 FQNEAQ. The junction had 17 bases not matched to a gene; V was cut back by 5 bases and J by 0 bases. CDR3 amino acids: CASSPFGAGGSGSSYEQYF. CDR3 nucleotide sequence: TGTGCCAGCAGCCCGTTTGGGGCAGGGGGTAGCGGGAGCTCCTACGAGCAGTACTTC.

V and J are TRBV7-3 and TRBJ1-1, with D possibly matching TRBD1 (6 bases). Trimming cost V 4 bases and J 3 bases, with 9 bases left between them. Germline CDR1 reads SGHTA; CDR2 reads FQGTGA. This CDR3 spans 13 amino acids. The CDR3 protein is CASSSRGDTEAFF. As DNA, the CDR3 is TGTGCCAGCAGCTCGAGGGGGGACACTGAAGCTTTCTTT. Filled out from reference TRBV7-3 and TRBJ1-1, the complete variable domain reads GAGVSQTPSNKVTEKGKYVELRCDPISGHTALYWYRQSLGQGPEFLIYFQGTGAADDSGLPNDRFFAVRPEGSVSTLKIQRTERGDSAVYLCASSSRGDTEAFFGQGTRLTVV.

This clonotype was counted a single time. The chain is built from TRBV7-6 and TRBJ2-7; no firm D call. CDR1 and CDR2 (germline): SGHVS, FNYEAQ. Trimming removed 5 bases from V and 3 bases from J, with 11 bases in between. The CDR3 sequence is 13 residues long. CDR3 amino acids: CASSKRPIYEQYF. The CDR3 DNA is TGTGCCAGCAGCAAGAGGCCTATCTACGAGCAGTACTTC.